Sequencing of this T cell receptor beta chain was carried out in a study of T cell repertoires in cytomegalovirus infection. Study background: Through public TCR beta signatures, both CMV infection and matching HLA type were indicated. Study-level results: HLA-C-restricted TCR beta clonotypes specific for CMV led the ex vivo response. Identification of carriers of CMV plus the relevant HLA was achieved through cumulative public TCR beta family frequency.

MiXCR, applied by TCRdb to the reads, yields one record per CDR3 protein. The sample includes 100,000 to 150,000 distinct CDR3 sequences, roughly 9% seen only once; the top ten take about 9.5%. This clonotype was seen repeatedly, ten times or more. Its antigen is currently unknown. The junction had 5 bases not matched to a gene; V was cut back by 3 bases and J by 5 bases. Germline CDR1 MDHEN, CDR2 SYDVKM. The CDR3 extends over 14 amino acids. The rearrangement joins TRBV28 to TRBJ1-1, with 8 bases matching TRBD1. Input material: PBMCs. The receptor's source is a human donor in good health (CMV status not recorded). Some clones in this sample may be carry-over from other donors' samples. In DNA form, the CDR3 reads TGTGCCAGCAGTTTGTCACGACAGGGGACTGAAGCTTTCTTT. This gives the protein CASSLSRQGTEAFF. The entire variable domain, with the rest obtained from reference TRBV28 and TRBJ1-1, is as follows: DVKVTQSSRYLVKRTGEKVFLECVQDMDHENMFWYRQDPGLGLRLIYFSYDVKMKEKGDIPEGYSVSREKKERFSLILESASTNQTSMYLCASSLSRQGTEAFFGQGTRLTVV.